This T cell receptor (beta chain) was captured by sequencing in a study of beta chain features in type 1 diabetes. Study observations and caveats: Type 1 diabetes patients had moderately but significantly shorter TCRB CDR3s in all four CD4+ subsets.

The CDR3 loop spans 15 amino acids. In germline, CDR1 is SGHAT, CDR2 FQDESV (reference sequence). J lost 4 bases, V lost 3 bases, and 8 bases had no gene match. Note on this clone: Its cognate antigen is unknown.

Investigators reverse transcribed all isolated RNA, so they sequenced expressed TCRB transcripts. The repertoire was sequenced with immunoSEQ multiplex PCR; TCRdb's copy has only in-frame clones and lacks some. The data contain approximately 250,000 clones, about 24% of them seen just once; the ten biggest clones take up 0.012%. Averaging about 100 mL, one heparinised blood draw was given by each donor. Sorting that relied on CD45RO/CCR7/CD25/CD127/CD95/CD27 yielded CD4+ naive, central memory, regulatory and stem cell-like memory cells. Sequencing was carried out using naive CD4+ T cells from blood. The V gene is TRBV11-1, the J gene TRBJ2-5, with 7 positions matching TRBD1. The clonotype was recovered from a woman in her 30s with type 1 diabetes. The CDR3 sequence: CASSFGTVGRETQYF. The CDR3 DNA reads as TGTGCCAGCAGCTTCGGGACAGTGGGAAGAGAGACCCAGTACTTC.